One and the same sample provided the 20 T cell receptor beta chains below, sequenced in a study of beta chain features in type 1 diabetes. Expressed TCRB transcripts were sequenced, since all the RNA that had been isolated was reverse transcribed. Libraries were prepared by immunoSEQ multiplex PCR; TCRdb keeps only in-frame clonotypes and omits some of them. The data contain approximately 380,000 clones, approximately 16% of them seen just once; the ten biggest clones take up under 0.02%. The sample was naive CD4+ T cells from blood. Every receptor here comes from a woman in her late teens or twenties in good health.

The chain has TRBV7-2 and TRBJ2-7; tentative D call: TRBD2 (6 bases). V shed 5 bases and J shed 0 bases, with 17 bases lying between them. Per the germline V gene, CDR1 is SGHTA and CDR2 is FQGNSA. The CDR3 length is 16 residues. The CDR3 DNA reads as TGTGCCAGCAGCCCCGTCGACGCGGGACGCTCCTACGAGCAGTACTTC. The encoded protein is CASSPVDAGRSYEQYF.

This chain's CDR3 is CAWSLRGLVYGYTF. The DNA of the CDR3 is TGTGCCTGGAGCCTCAGGGGGCTCGTCTATGGCTACACCTTC. The J gene is TRBJ1-2, the V gene TRBV30; 8 bases align to TRBD1. This CDR3 contains 14 residues. CDR1 GTSNPN and CDR2 SVGIG come from the germline V gene (reference sequence). Losses at the gene ends were 3 bases for V and 4 bases for J; bases not matched to a gene: 7.

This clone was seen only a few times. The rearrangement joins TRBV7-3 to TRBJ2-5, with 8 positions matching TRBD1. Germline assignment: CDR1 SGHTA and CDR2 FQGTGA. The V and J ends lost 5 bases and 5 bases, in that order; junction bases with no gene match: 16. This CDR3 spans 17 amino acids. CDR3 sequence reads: CASSPVGQGASMETQYF. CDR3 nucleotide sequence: TGTGCCAGCAGCCCCGTGGGGCAGGGGGCTTCTATGGAGACCCAGTACTTC. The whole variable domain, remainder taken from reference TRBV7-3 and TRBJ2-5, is GAGVSQTPSNKVTEKGKYVELRCDPISGHTALYWYRQSLGQGPEFLIYFQGTGAADDSGLPNDRFFAVRPEGSVSTLKIQRTERGDSAVYLCASSPVGQGASMETQYFGPGTRLLVL.

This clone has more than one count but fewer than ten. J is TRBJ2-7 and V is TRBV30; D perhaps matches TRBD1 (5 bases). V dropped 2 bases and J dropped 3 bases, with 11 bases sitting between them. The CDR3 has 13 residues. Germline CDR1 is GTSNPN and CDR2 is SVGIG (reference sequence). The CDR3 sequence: CAWSRGQDYEQYF. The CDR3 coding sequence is TGTGCCTGGAGTCGAGGACAAGACTACGAGCAGTACTTC.

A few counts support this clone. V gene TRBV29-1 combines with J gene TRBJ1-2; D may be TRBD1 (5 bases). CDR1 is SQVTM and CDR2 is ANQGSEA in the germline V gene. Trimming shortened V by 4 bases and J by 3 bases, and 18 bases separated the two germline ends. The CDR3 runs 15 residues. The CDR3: CSVVGRVSRDYGYTF. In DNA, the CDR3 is TGCAGCGTTGTCGGCAGGGTGAGTCGGGACTATGGCTACACCTTC.

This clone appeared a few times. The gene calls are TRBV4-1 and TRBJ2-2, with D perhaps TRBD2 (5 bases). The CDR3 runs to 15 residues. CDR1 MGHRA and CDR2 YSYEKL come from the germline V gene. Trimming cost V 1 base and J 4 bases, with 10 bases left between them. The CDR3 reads CASSQGGLGTGELFF. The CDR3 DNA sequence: TGCGCCAGCAGCCAAGGAGGACTTGGCACCGGGGAGCTGTTTTTT.

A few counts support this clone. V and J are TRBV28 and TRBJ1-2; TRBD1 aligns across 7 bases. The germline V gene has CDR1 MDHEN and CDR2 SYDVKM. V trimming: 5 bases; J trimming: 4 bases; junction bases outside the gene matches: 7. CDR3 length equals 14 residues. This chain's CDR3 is CASSGQAHSYGYTF. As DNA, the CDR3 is TGTGCCAGCAGTGGACAGGCTCACAGCTATGGCTACACCTTC.

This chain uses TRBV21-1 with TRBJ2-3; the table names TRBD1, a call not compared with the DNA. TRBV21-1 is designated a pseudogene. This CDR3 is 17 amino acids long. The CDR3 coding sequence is TGTGCCAGCAGCAGAACATTGAACCATCTTCTCACAGATACGCAGTATTTT. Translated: CASSRTLNHLLTDTQYF.

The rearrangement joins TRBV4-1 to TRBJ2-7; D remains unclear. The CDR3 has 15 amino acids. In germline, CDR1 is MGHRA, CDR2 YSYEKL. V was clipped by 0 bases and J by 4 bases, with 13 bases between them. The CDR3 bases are TGCGCCAGCAGCCAAGATCTAGGTTCCCGGTACGAGCAGTACTTC. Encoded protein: CASSQDLGSRYEQYF.

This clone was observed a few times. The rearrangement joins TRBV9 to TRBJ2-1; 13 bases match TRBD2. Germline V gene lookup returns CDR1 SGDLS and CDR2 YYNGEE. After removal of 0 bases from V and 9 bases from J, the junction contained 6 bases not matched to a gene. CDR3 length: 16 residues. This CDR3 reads CASSVVTSGRVGEQFF. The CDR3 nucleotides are TGTGCCAGCAGCGTAGTAACTAGCGGGAGGGTCGGTGAGCAGTTCTTC.

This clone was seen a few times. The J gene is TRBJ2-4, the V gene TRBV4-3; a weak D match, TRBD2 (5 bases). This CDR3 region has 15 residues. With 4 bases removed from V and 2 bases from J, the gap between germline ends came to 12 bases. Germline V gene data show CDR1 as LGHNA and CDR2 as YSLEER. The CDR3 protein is CASSRGGLSKNIQYF. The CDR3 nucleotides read TGCGCCAGCAGCCGAGGCGGGTTGTCCAAAAACATTCAGTACTTC.

CDR3 residues: CASSVTRRSSGANVLTF. CDR3 in DNA: TGTGCCAGCAGTGTTACCCGACGGAGCTCTGGGGCCAACGTCCTGACTTTC. The rearrangement joins TRBV6-1 to TRBJ2-6; D is unresolved. V was trimmed by 4 bases and J by 0 bases, leaving 13 bases between them. Per germline, CDR1 MNHNS and CDR2 SASEGT. The CDR3 runs to 17 residues.

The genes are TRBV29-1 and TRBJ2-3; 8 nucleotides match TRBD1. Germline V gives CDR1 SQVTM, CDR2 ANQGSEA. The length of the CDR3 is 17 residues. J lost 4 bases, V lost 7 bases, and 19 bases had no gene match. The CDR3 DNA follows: TGCAGCGCGCGGGGCCAGGGGGCCCCGGATTGGGCAGATACGCAGTATTTT. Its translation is CSARGQGAPDWADTQYF.

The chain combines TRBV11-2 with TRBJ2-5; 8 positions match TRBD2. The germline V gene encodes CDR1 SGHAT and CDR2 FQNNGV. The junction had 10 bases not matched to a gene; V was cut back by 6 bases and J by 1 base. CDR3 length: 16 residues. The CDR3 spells CASSRRSGSPQETQYF. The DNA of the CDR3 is TGTGCCAGCAGTCGTCGCAGCGGGAGCCCCCAAGAGACCCAGTACTTC.

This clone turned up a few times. The CDR3, as DNA: TGCAGCGTTGAAACCGGGACAGGGGGAACTGAAGCTTTCTTT. As protein: CSVETGTGGTEAFF. V gene TRBV29-1 combines with J gene TRBJ1-1, with 11 bases identical to TRBD1. After removal of 2 bases from V and 5 bases from J, the junction contained 4 bases not matched to a gene. This CDR3 contains 14 residues. CDR1 SQVTM and CDR2 ANQGSEA come from the germline V gene.

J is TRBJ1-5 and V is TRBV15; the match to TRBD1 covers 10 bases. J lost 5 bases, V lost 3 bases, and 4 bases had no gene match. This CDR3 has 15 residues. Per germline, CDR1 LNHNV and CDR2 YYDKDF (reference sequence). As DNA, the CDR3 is TGTGCCACCAGCAGTGAGACAGGGGGCGATCAGCCCCAGCATTTT. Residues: CATSSETGGDQPQHF.

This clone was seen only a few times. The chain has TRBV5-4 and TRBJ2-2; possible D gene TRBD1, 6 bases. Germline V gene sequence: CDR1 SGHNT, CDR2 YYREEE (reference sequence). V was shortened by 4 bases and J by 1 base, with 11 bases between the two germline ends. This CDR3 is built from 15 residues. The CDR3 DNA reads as TGTGCCAGCAGCCGGGCAGGGGAGAACACCGGGGAGCTGTTTTTT. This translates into CASSRAGENTGELFF.

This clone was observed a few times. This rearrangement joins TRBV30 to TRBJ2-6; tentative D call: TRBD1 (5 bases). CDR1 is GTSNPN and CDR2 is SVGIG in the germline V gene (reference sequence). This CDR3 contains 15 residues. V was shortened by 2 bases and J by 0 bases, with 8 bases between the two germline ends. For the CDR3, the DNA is TGTGCCTGGAGTCTACAGGTCTCTGGGGCCAACGTCCTGACTTTC. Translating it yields CAWSLQVSGANVLTF.

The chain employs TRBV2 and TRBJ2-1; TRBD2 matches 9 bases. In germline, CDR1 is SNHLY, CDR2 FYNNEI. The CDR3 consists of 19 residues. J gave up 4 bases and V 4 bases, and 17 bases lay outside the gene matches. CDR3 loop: CASSVQLGGSLAGYNEQFF. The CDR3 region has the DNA TGTGCCAGCAGTGTACAATTGGGGGGAAGCCTAGCGGGGTACAATGAGCAGTTCTTC.

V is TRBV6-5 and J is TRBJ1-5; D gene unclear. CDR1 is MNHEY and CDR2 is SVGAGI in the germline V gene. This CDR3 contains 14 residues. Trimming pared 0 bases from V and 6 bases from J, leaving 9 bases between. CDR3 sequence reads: CASSYSIQIQPQHF. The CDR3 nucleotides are TGTGCCAGCAGTTACTCGATACAGATTCAGCCCCAGCATTTT.